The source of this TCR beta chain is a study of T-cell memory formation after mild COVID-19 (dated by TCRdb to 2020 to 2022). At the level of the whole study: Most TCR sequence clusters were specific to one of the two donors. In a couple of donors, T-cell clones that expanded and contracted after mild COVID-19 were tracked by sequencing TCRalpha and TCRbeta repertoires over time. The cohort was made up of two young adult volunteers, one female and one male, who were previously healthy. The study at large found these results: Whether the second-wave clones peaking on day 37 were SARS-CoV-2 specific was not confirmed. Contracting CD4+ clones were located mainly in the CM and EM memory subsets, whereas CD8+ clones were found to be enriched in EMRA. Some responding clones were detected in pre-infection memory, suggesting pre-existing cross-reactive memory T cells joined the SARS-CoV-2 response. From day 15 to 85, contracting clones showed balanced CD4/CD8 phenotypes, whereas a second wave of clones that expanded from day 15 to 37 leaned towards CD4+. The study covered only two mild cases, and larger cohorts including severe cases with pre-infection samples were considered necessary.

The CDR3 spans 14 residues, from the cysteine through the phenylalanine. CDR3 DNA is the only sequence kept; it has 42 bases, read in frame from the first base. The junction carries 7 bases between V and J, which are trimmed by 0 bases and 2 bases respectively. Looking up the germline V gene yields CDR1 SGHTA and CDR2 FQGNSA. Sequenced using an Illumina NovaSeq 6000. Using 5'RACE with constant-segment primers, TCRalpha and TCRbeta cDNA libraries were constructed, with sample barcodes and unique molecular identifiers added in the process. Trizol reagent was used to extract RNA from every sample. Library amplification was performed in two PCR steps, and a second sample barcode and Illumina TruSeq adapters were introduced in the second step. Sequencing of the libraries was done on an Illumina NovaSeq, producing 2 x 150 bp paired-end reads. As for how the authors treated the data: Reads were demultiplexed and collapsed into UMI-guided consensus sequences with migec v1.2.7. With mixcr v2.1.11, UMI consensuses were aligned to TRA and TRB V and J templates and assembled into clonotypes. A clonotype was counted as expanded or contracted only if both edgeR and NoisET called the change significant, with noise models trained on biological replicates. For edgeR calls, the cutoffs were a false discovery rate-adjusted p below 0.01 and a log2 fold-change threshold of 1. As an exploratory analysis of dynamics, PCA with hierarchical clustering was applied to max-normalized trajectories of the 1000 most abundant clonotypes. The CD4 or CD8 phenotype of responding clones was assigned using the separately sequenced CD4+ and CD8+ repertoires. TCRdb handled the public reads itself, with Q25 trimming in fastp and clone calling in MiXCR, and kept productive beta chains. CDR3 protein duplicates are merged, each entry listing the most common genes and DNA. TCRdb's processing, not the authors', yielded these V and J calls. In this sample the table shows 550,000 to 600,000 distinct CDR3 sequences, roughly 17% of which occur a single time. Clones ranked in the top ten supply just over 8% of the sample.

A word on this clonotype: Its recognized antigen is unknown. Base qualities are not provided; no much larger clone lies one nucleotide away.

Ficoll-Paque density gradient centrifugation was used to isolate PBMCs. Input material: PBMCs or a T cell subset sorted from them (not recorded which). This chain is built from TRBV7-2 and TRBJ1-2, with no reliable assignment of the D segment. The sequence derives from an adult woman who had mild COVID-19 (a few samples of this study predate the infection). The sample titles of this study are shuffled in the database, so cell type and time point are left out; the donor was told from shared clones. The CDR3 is CASSLASDNYGYTF. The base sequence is TGTGCCAGCAGCTTAGCGTCAGACAACTATGGCTACACCTTC. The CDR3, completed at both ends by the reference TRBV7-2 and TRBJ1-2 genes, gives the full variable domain GAGVSQSPSNKVTEKGKDVELRCDPISGHTALYWYRQSLGQGLEFLIYFQGNSAPDKSGLPSDRFSAERTGGSVSTLTIQRTQQEDSAVYLCASSLASDNYGYTFGSGTRLTVV.